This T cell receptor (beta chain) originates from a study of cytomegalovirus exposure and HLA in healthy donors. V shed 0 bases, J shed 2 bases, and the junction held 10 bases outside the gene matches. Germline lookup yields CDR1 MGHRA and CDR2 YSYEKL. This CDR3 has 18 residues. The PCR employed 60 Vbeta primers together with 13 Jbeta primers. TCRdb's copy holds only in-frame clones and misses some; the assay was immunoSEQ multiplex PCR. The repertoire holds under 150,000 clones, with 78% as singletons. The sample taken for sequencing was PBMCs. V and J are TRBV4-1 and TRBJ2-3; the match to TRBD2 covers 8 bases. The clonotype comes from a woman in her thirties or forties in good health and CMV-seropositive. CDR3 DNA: TGCGCCAGCAGCCAAGAGGTTTCCGTAGCGGGAAACACAGATACGCAGTATTTT. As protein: CASSQEVSVAGNTDTQYF.